Below are 14 T cell receptor beta chains sequenced from a single sample in a study of blood T cell repertoires in COVID-19. Sequenced by immunoSEQ multiplex PCR; TCRdb stores in-frame clones only, minus some. The table records roughly 130,000 clones, roughly 85% of them present only once. The sequencing input was peripheral blood. The source of these receptors is a man aged 35 to 55 with acute or convalescent COVID-19.

The chain couples TRBV6-5 to TRBJ1-1; TRBD1 agrees at 7 bases. The CDR3 consists of 13 residues. Trimming removed 7 bases from V and 5 bases from J; junction bases left unmatched: 7. Germline CDR1 is MNHEY and CDR2 is SVGAGI. The DNA of the CDR3 is TGTGCCAGCAAACAGGGGTTTGGGACTGAAGCTTTCTTT. It codes for CASKQGFGTEAFF.

Worth noting for this clone: Additional DNA sequences in this sample encode the identical CDR3. V usage is TRBV11-3 and J usage is TRBJ2-2; unclear D gene. From germline, CDR1 is SGHNT and CDR2 YENEEA. Trimming cost V 2 bases and J 0 bases, with 7 bases left between them. This CDR3 spans 15 amino acids. The CDR3 DNA follows: TGTGCCAGCAGCTTAAGTACAGCGAACACCGGGGAGCTGTTTTTT. Encoded protein: CASSLSTANTGELFF.

This clone showed up just a few times. The V and J genes are TRBV5-8 and TRBJ2-1, with 11 bases matching TRBD2. The CDR3 extends over 15 amino acids. Germline V gene lookup returns CDR1 SGHTS and CDR2 YDEGEE. The junction had 3 bases not matched to a gene; V was cut back by 3 bases and J by 4 bases. CDR3 amino acids: CASSSGTSGYNEQFF. CDR3 bases: TGTGCCAGCAGCTCGGGGACTAGCGGTTACAATGAGCAGTTCTTC. Full variable domain (remainder filled in from reference TRBV5-8 and TRBJ2-1): EAGVTQSPTHLIKTRGQQATLRCSPISGHTSVYWYQQALGLGLQFLLWYDEGEERNRGNFPPRFSGRQFPNYSSELNVNALELEDSALYLCASSSGTSGYNEQFFGPGTRLTVL.

The chain couples TRBV29-1 to TRBJ2-1; D may be TRBD2 (6 bases). V was pared by 7 bases and J by 5 bases, with 18 bases between. Germline V CDR1 and CDR2: SQVTM, ANQGSEA. The CDR3 extends over 14 amino acids. The DNA of the CDR3 is TGCAGCGGGAAGGAGGGAAATTCACACAATGAGCAGTTCTTC. Its protein is CSGKEGNSHNEQFF.

This rearrangement joins TRBV6-6 to TRBJ2-7; perhaps TRBD2 as D (5 bases). Per germline, CDR1 MNHNY and CDR2 SVGAGI (reference sequence). The germline V and J ends were trimmed by 8 bases and 4 bases, with 9 bases remaining between them. The CDR3 runs to 11 residues. CDR3: CASFSGYEQYF. The CDR3 DNA follows: TGTGCCAGCTTCAGCGGTTACGAGCAGTACTTC.

The chain combines TRBV19 with TRBJ2-3; TRBD2 matches at 7 bases. J lost 1 base, V lost 6 bases, and 4 bases had no gene match. Germline CDR1 reads LNHDA; CDR2 reads SQIVND (reference sequence). This CDR3 is built from 14 residues. The CDR3 coding sequence is TGTGCCAGTAGCCACCTAGCGGGCACAGATACGCAGTATTTT. It yields the protein CASSHLAGTDTQYF.

J is TRBJ1-2 and V is TRBV18; 8 nucleotides line up with TRBD1. Germline trimming cut 3 bases from V and 3 bases from J; bases unmatched to any gene: 0. The CDR3 spans 13 residues. From germline, CDR1 is KGHSH and CDR2 LQKENI. The CDR3 sequence: CASSPDRDYGYTF. CDR3 bases: TGTGCCAGCTCACCGGACAGGGACTATGGCTACACCTTC. The whole variable domain, remainder taken from reference TRBV18 and TRBJ1-2, is NAGVMQNPRHLVRRRGQEARLRCSPMKGHSHVYWYRQLPEEGLKFMVYLQKENIIDESGMPKERFSAEFPKEGPSILRIQQVVRGDSAAYFCASSPDRDYGYTFGSGTRLTVV.

This clone was detected only a few times. This chain links TRBV13 with TRBJ2-7, with D perhaps TRBD2 (5 bases). Germline V gene sequence: CDR1 PRHDT, CDR2 FYEKMQ (reference sequence). V lost 3 bases, J lost 6 bases, and 9 bases lay in between. The CDR3 consists of 12 residues. The CDR3: CASSFERSEQYF. CDR3 nucleotides: TGTGCCAGCAGCTTTGAGCGGTCCGAGCAGTACTTC.

The chain combines TRBV10-1 with TRBJ2-1; D call uncertain. With 5 bases removed from V and 5 bases from J, the gap between germline ends came to 13 bases. CDR1 and CDR2 from the germline V gene are WNHNN and SYGVQD (reference sequence). The CDR3 has 14 amino acids. CDR3 protein: CASSPSLVNNEQFF. For the CDR3, the DNA is TGCGCCAGCAGTCCTTCCCTTGTTAACAATGAGCAGTTCTTC.

The rearrangement joins TRBV30 to TRBJ2-6; 7 nucleotides line up with TRBD1. The length of the CDR3 is 15 residues. Germline CDR1 GTSNPN, CDR2 SVGIG (reference sequence). CDR3 amino acids: CASGTDLSGANVLTF. In nucleotides, the CDR3 is TGTGCTTCCGGGACAGATCTCTCTGGGGCCAACGTCCTGACTTTC.

The chain joins TRBV19 to TRBJ2-5; TRBD2 agrees at 9 bases. V dropped 0 bases and J dropped 2; count of bases not matched to a gene: 4. The germline gives CDR1 LNHDA, CDR2 SQIVND (reference sequence). This CDR3 region has 16 residues. CDR3 sequence reads: CASSIEASGVQETQYF. CDR3 DNA: TGTGCCAGTAGTATAGAAGCTAGCGGGGTTCAAGAGACCCAGTACTTC. The full variable domain, rest sourced from reference TRBV19 and TRBJ2-5, is DGGITQSPKYLFRKEGQNVTLSCEQNLNHDAMYWYRQDPGQGLRLIYYSQIVNDFQKGDIAEGYSVSREKKESFPLTVTSAQKNPTAFYLCASSIEASGVQETQYFGPGTRLLVL.

The CDR3 sequence is CASKLASGRDTQYF. CDR3 nucleotides: TGTGCCAGCAAACTGGCGTCTGGGAGGGATACGCAGTATTTT. The chain is built from TRBV5-8 and TRBJ2-3, with D possibly TRBD2 on 6 matching bases. Trimming cost V 6 bases and J 6 bases, with 17 bases left between them. This CDR3 has 14 residues. Germline V CDR1 and CDR2: SGHTS, YDEGEE.

This chain uses TRBV4-1 with TRBJ2-7, with 8 bases fitting TRBD1. This CDR3 spans 14 amino acids. The ends lost 1 base at V and 7 bases at J; junction bases unmatched: 6. The germline CDR1 and CDR2 sequences are MGHRA and YSYEKL. CDR3 residues: CASSQGQGAEEQYF. The CDR3 coding sequence is TGCGCCAGCAGCCAAGGCCAGGGGGCAGAAGAGCAGTACTTC.

About this clone: The identical CDR3 is also encoded by other nucleotide sequences in the sample. This chain joins TRBV5-1 and TRBJ1-1; 7 positions match TRBD1. The CDR3 covers 14 residues. J lost 4 bases, V lost 0 bases, and 3 bases had no gene match. The germline CDR1 and CDR2 sequences are SGHRS and YFSETQ. The CDR3 DNA sequence: TGCGCCAGCAGCTTGGGTCAGGGGGTCACTGAAGCTTTCTTT. Translation: CASSLGQGVTEAFF.